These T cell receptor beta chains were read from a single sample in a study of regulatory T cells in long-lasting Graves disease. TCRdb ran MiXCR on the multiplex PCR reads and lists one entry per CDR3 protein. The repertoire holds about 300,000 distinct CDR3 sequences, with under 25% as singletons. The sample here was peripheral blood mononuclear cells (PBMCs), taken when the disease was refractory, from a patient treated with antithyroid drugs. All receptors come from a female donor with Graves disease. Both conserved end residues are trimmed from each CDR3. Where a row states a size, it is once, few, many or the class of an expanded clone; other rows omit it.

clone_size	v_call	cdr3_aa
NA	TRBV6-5	ASSYGDSYTGELF
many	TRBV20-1	SARTREDEQY
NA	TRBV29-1	SVEDHSSYEQY
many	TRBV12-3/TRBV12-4	ASRTNTEPYEQY
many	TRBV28	ASSLPTAGNQPQH
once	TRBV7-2	ASSLSGSLDTQY
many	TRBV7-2	ASSGWVGGQAITQY
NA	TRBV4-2	ASSPEEGTLQPQH
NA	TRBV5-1	ASREQGPSYEQY
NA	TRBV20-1	SALTGGGPSSNQPQH
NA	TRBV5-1	ASSPRDYAYEQY
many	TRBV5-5	ASSPPHTGAGQETQY
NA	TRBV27	ASSSDRFNSPLH
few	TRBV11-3	ASSPGLAGDEQY
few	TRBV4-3	ASSQEQRRELGTGELF
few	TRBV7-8	ASSLGGLNDQPQH
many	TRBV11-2	ASSPIRGRGSYEQY
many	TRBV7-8	ASSFRRYQGSEKLF
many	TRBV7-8	ASSFAWVANEKLF
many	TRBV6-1	ASRAAGVWEQY
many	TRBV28	ASRPDRETGELF
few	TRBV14	ASSGDQGYEQY
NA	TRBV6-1	ASRTPGGQETQY
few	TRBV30	AWSRGAAYEQY
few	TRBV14	ASSQDSSDRPVYEQY
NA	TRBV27	ASSYGLAGVETQY
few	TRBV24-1	ATGEGTGRTGELF
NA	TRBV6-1	ASRTQRRSSYEQY
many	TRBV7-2	ASSSLQSYEQY
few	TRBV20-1	SATGQGFSETQY
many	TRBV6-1	ASSLQPQPGNEKLF
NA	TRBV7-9	ASSLVAPRVDETQY
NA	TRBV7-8	ASSLPSSGAYNEQF
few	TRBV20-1	SARRIDRVLDNTGELF
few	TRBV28	ASSFSGTGRNQPQH
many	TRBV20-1	SATIDPAYEQY
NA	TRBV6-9	ASSYLGDTYEQY
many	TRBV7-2	ASSLSETNPAWYQETQY
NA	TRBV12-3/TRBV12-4	ASSLGQGPGGAF
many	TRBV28	ASRGGPNYEQY
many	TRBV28	ASRIQGGNEKLF
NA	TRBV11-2	AWCVLAANSPLH
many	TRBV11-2	ASSLASGGTYEQY
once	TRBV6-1	ASTPSLWEADNEQF
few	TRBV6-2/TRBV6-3	ASSYSEALKEGTEAF
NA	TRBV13	ASSLIGEGEAF
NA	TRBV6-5	ASSYQDAYSGELF